The 32 T cell receptor beta chains below all came from one sample that was sequenced in a study of cytomegalovirus exposure and HLA in healthy donors. The PCR ran on 60 Vbeta and 13 Jbeta primers. Assay: immunoSEQ multiplex PCR; the TCRdb copy retains only in-frame clones and omits some. This sample yields over 130,000 clones, of which roughly three quarters are seen a single time; 3.5% belongs to the top ten. Sequencing used PBMCs. Receptors were obtained from a human donor in good health.

The J gene is TRBJ2-7, the V gene TRBV28, with no clear D. The CDR3 is 13 residues long. Germline V gives CDR1 MDHEN, CDR2 SYDVKM. V gave up 7 bases and J gave up 0 bases, with 10 bases separating them. The CDR3 coding sequence is TGTGCCAGCAAAGAGAGCACCTCCTACGAGCAGTACTTC. Its protein is CASKESTSYEQYF.

V and J are TRBV7-2 and TRBJ1-1; D gene unclear. The CDR3 sequence is 13 residues long. Looked up from germline, CDR1 is SGHTA and CDR2 is FQGNSA. V lost 1 base and J 3 bases, leaving 6 bases between the germline ends. In DNA, the CDR3 is TGTGCCAGCAGCTTAGTGAGGTACACTGAAGCTTTCTTT. Translated, it gives CASSLVRYTEAFF.

This clone was recorded a few times. The chain joins TRBV6-1 to TRBJ2-1; the D gene is possibly TRBD1 (6 bases). CDR3 length equals 14 residues. Germline-derived CDR1 and CDR2 are MNHNS and SASEGT. V lost 9 bases and J lost 2, with 14 bases in between. CDR3 coding DNA: TGTGCCAGTCCCAAGGGGGAGCCCTACAATGAGCAGTTCTTC. Translated: CASPKGEPYNEQFF.

The chain joins TRBV5-4 to TRBJ2-1, with TRBD2 matching over 13 bases. The CDR3 runs 18 residues. V dropped 2 bases and J dropped 2; count of bases not matched to a gene: 7. CDR1 and CDR2 (germline): SGHNT, YYREEE (reference sequence). CDR3 residues: CASSLQGGLAGTYNEQFF. DNA of the CDR3: TGTGCCAGCAGCTTACAGGGGGGACTAGCGGGGACCTACAATGAGCAGTTCTTC.

The chain is built from TRBV7-2 and TRBJ2-2; D may be TRBD2 (5 bases). The V gene lost 1 base and the J gene lost 7 bases, with 7 bases spanning the gap. CDR1 and CDR2 (germline): SGHTA, FQGNSA. CDR3 length: 13 amino acids. CDR3 bases: TGTGCCAGCAGCTTAGTGGCGGGCGGGGAGCTGTTTTTT. It yields the protein CASSLVAGGELFF.

This sequence joins TRBV21-1 and TRBJ1-3. TRBV21-1 is a known pseudogene. The CDR3 contains 15 residues. Here the CDR3 DNA reads TGTGCCAGCAGCGCTTACGGGTACTCTGGAAACACCATATATTTT. Translation gives CASSAYGYSGNTIYF.

Comment on this clone: The junction departs from the called germline gene at one end, perhaps through a read error. The same CDR3 also results from other DNA sequences found in this sample. The chain couples TRBV27 to TRBJ1-1; TRBD1 might be the D (5 bases). The germline gives CDR1 MNHEY, CDR2 SMNVEV (reference sequence). The CDR3 loop spans 15 amino acids. CDR3 sequence reads: CASSLSTAMNTEAFF. The CDR3 DNA is TGTGCCAGCAGCTTATCGACAGCGATGAACACTGAAGCTTTCTTT.

CDR3 sequence: CARSSIGGDRMNTEAFF. CDR3 nucleotides: TGTGCCAGAAGCTCCATCGGGGGGGACAGAATGAACACTGAAGCTTTCTTT. V gene TRBV5-3 combines with J gene TRBJ1-1, with TRBD1 identical over 7 bases. TRBV5-3 is filed as an ORF, its function uncertain. The junction had 11 bases not matched to a gene; V was cut back by 3 bases and J by 0 bases. There are 17 residues in the CDR3.

The chain carries TRBV4-2 and TRBJ2-7; TRBD2 agrees at 11 bases. The CDR3 is 16 amino acids. V shed 3 bases, J shed 7 bases, and the junction held 11 bases outside the gene matches. Germline V gives CDR1 LGHNA, CDR2 YNFKEQ. This CDR3 is CASSQVTSGGVEEQYF. CDR3 sequence (DNA): TGTGCCAGCAGCCAGGTCACTAGCGGGGGAGTAGAGGAGCAGTACTTC.

The rearrangement uses TRBV5-1 and TRBJ2-1, with 8 bases matching TRBD2. Germline lookup yields CDR1 SGHRS and CDR2 YFSETQ. The CDR3 is 14 amino acids. V trimming: 4 bases; J trimming: 6 bases; junction bases outside the gene matches: 6. CDR3 DNA sequence: TGCGCCAGCAGCGCACGGGGGGGATCCAATGAGCAGTTCTTC. Translation gives CASSARGGSNEQFF.

This clone has more than one count but fewer than ten. The CDR3 reads CASSPDRGGLGSYNEQFF. For the CDR3, the DNA is TGTGCCAGCAGCCCTGACAGGGGGGGGCTAGGGTCCTACAATGAGCAGTTCTTC. The genes are TRBV5-6 and TRBJ2-1; 9 bases align to TRBD1. The CDR3 has 18 amino acids. The J segment lost 1 base and the V segment lost 4 bases, leaving 12 bases of the junction unmatched. Germline V CDR1 and CDR2: SGHDT, YYEEEE.

The CDR3 reads CASSVGQYGYTF. In DNA, the CDR3 is TGTGCCAGCAGCGTAGGACAATATGGCTACACCTTC. The chain links TRBV9 to TRBJ1-2; D remains unclear. V dropped 0 bases and J dropped 5 bases, with 5 bases sitting between them. Germline CDR1 and CDR2: SGDLS and YYNGEE. The CDR3 is 12 amino acids.

The rearrangement links TRBV5-6 to TRBJ2-2; D gene unclear. With 0 bases removed from V and 2 bases from J, the gap between germline ends came to 5 bases. Germline values: CDR1 SGHDT, CDR2 YYEEEE. The CDR3 contains 14 residues. The CDR3 here is CASSLVSNTGELFF. The DNA for the CDR3 is TGTGCCAGCAGCTTGGTATCTAACACCGGGGAGCTGTTTTTT.

The chain carries TRBV7-3 and TRBJ2-3, with 7 bases matching TRBD1. This CDR3 comprises 14 residues. Germline assignment: CDR1 SGHTA and CDR2 FQGTGA. The V gene end was trimmed by 5 bases and the J gene end by 6 bases; junction bases not matched to a gene: 8. CDR3 nucleotides: TGTGCCAGCAGCCACCAGGGGGAATACGATACGCAGTATTTT. Protein product: CASSHQGEYDTQYF.

The gene calls are TRBV2 and TRBJ1-1; 7 nucleotides match TRBD1. Trimming took 6 bases from V and 1 from J; bases not matched to a gene: 5. CDR1 SNHLY and CDR2 FYNNEI come from the germline V gene. CDR3 length equals 14 residues. The CDR3 loop reads CASSPTGRNTEAFF. In DNA form, the CDR3 reads TGTGCCAGCAGCCCGACAGGGCGGAACACTGAAGCTTTCTTT.

This clone was counted once. The chain couples TRBV28 to TRBJ2-7, with 7 bases that match TRBD2. The CDR3 covers 14 residues. V lost 3 bases to trimming and J lost 3 bases; unmatched junction nucleotides: 5. Germline V gene sequence: CDR1 MDHEN, CDR2 SYDVKM. CDR3 coding DNA: TGTGCCAGCAGTTTGGGAGGGGTTCTCTACGAGCAGTACTTC. Translating gives CASSLGGVLYEQYF.

The count of this clone is one. The chain has TRBV7-2 and TRBJ1-1; TRBD1 aligns across 9 bases. The CDR3 runs to 16 residues. Germline lookup yields CDR1 SGHTA and CDR2 FQGNSA. Trimming at V came to 1 base and at J to 0 bases, leaving 3 bases not matched to a gene. DNA of the CDR3: TGTGCCAGCAGCTTAGTGGGGACAGGGCTGAACACTGAAGCTTTCTTT. Translating gives CASSLVGTGLNTEAFF.

Concerning this clone: The junction shows a germline mismatch at one end, possibly a read error. The chain employs TRBV29-1 and TRBJ1-1; D may be TRBD1 (5 bases). The germline gives CDR1 SQVTM, CDR2 ANQGSEA. The CDR3 contains 17 residues. Here the CDR3 DNA reads TGCGGCGTACTGCTTTCACCCGGAGGGGCGTCGAACACTGAAGCTTTCTTT. Residues: CGVLLSPGGASNTEAFF.

This chain links TRBV4-1 with TRBJ2-2; D not certain. Germline CDR1 is MGHRA and CDR2 is YSYEKL. There are 15 residues in the CDR3. V was trimmed by 0 bases and J by 2 bases, leaving 7 bases between them. This CDR3 is CASSQDQFNTGELFF. The CDR3 DNA follows: TGCGCCAGCAGCCAAGACCAGTTCAACACCGGGGAGCTGTTTTTT.

The chain carries TRBV7-8 and TRBJ1-1; the match to TRBD1 covers 9 bases. Looked up from germline, CDR1 is SGHVS and CDR2 is FQNEAQ. V lost 1 base and J lost 10; bases outside the gene matches: 7. CDR3 length equals 14 residues. The DNA of the CDR3 is TGTGCCAGCAGCTTAGGGACAGGGGTTTTCGCAGCTTTCTTT. This translates into CASSLGTGVFAAFF. Looking up the rest from reference TRBV7-8 and TRBJ1-1 gives the full variable domain: GAGVSQSPRYKVAKRGQDVALRCDPISGHVSLFWYQQALGQGPEFLTYFQNEAQLDKSGLPSDRFFAERPEGSVSTLKIQRTQQEDSAVYLCASSLGTGVFAAFFGQGTRLTVV.

The chain employs TRBV10-3 and TRBJ2-2; TRBD2 matches at 10 bases. V lost 8 bases to trimming and J lost 5 bases; unmatched junction nucleotides: 5. Germline V gives CDR1 ENHRY, CDR2 SYGVKD. This CDR3 contains 14 residues. The CDR3 is CAIGSGRGTGELFF. Written as DNA, the CDR3 is TGTGCCATCGGAAGCGGGAGGGGAACCGGGGAGCTGTTTTTT.

The chain couples TRBV19 to TRBJ1-2, with D possibly being TRBD1 (6 bases). The CDR3 is 16 residues long. V lost 0 bases to trimming and J lost 8 bases, with 19 bases between them. The germline V gene has CDR1 LNHDA and CDR2 SQIVND (reference sequence). CDR3 coding DNA: TGTGCCAGTAGTATAGATCTATACAGGGCTCGTTCGGGCTACACCTTC. Amino acid sequence: CASSIDLYRARSGYTF.

The CDR3, as DNA: TGCGCCAGCAGCTTGGATCCAGCTAGAGCGAAGCGCGAGCAGTACTTC. Residues: CASSLDPARAKREQYF. J is TRBJ2-7 and V is TRBV5-1; no reliable D call. Germline-derived CDR1 and CDR2 are SGHRS and YFSETQ. Trimming cost V 0 bases and J 6 bases, with 19 bases left between them. The CDR3 covers 16 residues. The full variable domain, with the rest looked up from reference TRBV5-1 and TRBJ2-7, is KAGVTQTPRYLIKTRGQQVTLSCSPISGHRSVSWYQQTPGQGLQFLFEYFSETQRNKGNFPGRFSGRQFSNSRSEMNVSTLELGDSALYLCASSLDPARAKREQYFGPGTRLTVT.

V usage is TRBV7-3 and J usage is TRBJ2-7; 12 bases are a match to TRBD1. The trim removed 1 base at V and 6 bases at J, leaving 4 bases unmatched. The CDR3 consists of 15 residues. The germline V gene encodes CDR1 SGHTA and CDR2 FQGTGA. CDR3 DNA sequence: TGTGCCAGCAGCTTAAAAGGGACAGGGGGCTCCGAGCAGTACTTC. Amino acid sequence: CASSLKGTGGSEQYF.

The chain has TRBV19 and TRBJ2-1; 7 positions agree with TRBD2. Trimming removed 3 bases from V and 8 bases from J; junction bases left unmatched: 7. Germline-derived CDR1 and CDR2 are LNHDA and SQIVND (reference sequence). This CDR3 contains 14 residues. CDR3 region: CASSIKAGSYEQFF. Written as DNA, the CDR3 is TGTGCCAGTAGTATCAAAGCGGGGTCATATGAGCAGTTCTTC.

The chain joins TRBV9 to TRBJ2-1; 11 bases align to TRBD2. V dropped 3 bases and J dropped 15; count of bases not matched to a gene: 11. The CDR3 extends over 14 amino acids. Germline V lookup: CDR1 SGDLS, CDR2 YYNGEE. The CDR3 region has the DNA TGTGCCAGCAGCGAGGATAGCGGGGGGGGCCGGCTGTTCTTC. It yields the protein CASSEDSGGGRLFF.

The chain carries TRBV30 and TRBJ2-2; the match to TRBD2 covers 9 bases. The CDR3 loop spans 15 amino acids. V was clipped by 3 bases and J by 0 bases; unmatched bases: 2. In germline, CDR1 is GTSNPN, CDR2 SVGIG (reference sequence). The CDR3 sequence is CAWSAGGPNTGELFF. The CDR3 nucleotides are TGTGCCTGGAGCGCGGGGGGGCCGAACACCGGGGAGCTGTTTTTT.

The V gene is TRBV14, the J gene TRBJ2-5, with D uncertain. The CDR3 extends over 14 amino acids. The germline V gene encodes CDR1 SGHDN and CDR2 FVKESK. V was clipped by 6 bases and J by 5 bases, with 16 bases between them. CDR3 bases: TGTGCCAGCAGTAGGAGAGGCTCGGAGGAGACCCAGTACTTC. It translates to CASSRRGSEETQYF. Supplemented by reference TRBV14 and TRBJ2-5, the full variable domain reads EAGVTQFPSHSVIEKGQTVTLRCDPISGHDNLYWYRRVMGKEIKFLLHFVKESKQDESGMPNNRFLAERTGGTYSTLKVQPAELEDSGVYFCASSRRGSEETQYFGPGTRLLVL.

The chain couples TRBV7-3 to TRBJ1-2; D not certain. Germline CDR1 reads SGHTA; CDR2 reads FQGTGA. This CDR3 is built from 13 residues. Trimming cost V 5 bases and J 1 base, with 8 bases left between them. The CDR3 DNA sequence: TGTGCCAGCAGCCGCGAAAATAACTATGGCTACACCTTC. The encoded protein is CASSRENNYGYTF.

This rearrangement joins TRBV5-1 to TRBJ2-1; the D is unclear. V gave up 0 bases and J gave up 7 bases, with 5 bases separating them. The CDR3 contains 12 residues. CDR1 is SGHRS, CDR2 YFSETQ, per germline. This CDR3 is CASSLARNEQFF. CDR3 nucleotides: TGCGCCAGCAGCTTGGCTAGGAATGAGCAGTTCTTC. The whole variable domain, filled in from reference TRBV5-1 and TRBJ2-1, reads KAGVTQTPRYLIKTRGQQVTLSCSPISGHRSVSWYQQTPGQGLQFLFEYFSETQRNKGNFPGRFSGRQFSNSRSEMNVSTLELGDSALYLCASSLARNEQFFGPGTRLTVL.

The genes are TRBV5-1 and TRBJ1-6; no clear D gene. The germline gives CDR1 SGHRS, CDR2 YFSETQ. Deletions cut 4 bases from V and 9 bases from J, with 20 bases between. The CDR3 loop spans 16 amino acids. The CDR3 loop is CASSPGISRLGSPLHF. The CDR3 DNA is TGCGCCAGCAGCCCCGGAATTAGCCGCTTGGGTTCACCCCTCCACTTT. Based on the CDR3 plus reference TRBV5-1 and TRBJ1-6, the full variable domain is KAGVTQTPRYLIKTRGQQVTLSCSPISGHRSVSWYQQTPGQGLQFLFEYFSETQRNKGNFPGRFSGRQFSNSRSEMNVSTLELGDSALYLCASSPGISRLGSPLHFGNGTRLTVT.

A note on this clone: The sample contains more than one DNA sequence encoding this CDR3. This rearrangement joins TRBV28 to TRBJ2-5; D is possibly TRBD1 (6 bases). Germline CDR1 is MDHEN and CDR2 is SYDVKM. Trimming shortened V by 4 bases and J by 0 bases, and 12 bases separated the two germline ends. The CDR3 loop spans 15 amino acids. CDR3 in amino acids: CASSSYRDNQETQYF. Here the CDR3 DNA reads TGTGCCAGCAGTTCGTACCGGGACAACCAAGAGACCCAGTACTTC. The whole variable domain, remainder taken from reference TRBV28 and TRBJ2-5, is DVKVTQSSRYLVKRTGEKVFLECVQDMDHENMFWYRQDPGLGLRLIYFSYDVKMKEKGDIPEGYSVSREKKERFSLILESASTNQTSMYLCASSSYRDNQETQYFGPGTRLLVL.